Presented here are 3 T cell receptor beta chains from one specimen sequenced in a study of early T cells in non-severe SARS-CoV-2 infection. TCRdb itself ran the 5' RACE reads through MiXCR, one entry per CDR3 protein. Among about 50,000 distinct CDR3 sequences, around 10% were seen once, and the ten largest hold approximately 5.7%. Sequencing was performed on whole blood, taken at baseline. These receptors all stem from an adult who was a healthcare worker with PCR-confirmed SARS-CoV-2 infection or an uninfected control (not recorded which).

In its sample, this clonotype was seen many times. V and J are TRBV30 and TRBJ1-1, with 7 bases aligning to TRBD1. The V segment lost 2 bases and the J segment 5 bases; nucleotides outside the gene matches: 17. Germline-derived CDR1 and CDR2 are GTSNPN and SVGIG (reference sequence). This CDR3 has 17 residues. The CDR3 coding sequence is TGTGCCTGGAGTCCCCGACAGGGTACCACATCTGGGACTGAAGCTTTCTTT. It specifies CAWSPRQGTTSGTEAFF. The variable domain in full, with the rest retrieved from reference TRBV30 and TRBJ1-1, is SQTIHQWPATLVQPVGSPLSLECTVEGTSNPNLYWYRQAAGRGLQLLFYSVGIGQISSEVPQNLSASRPQDRQFILSSKKLLLSDSGFYLCAWSPRQGTTSGTEAFFGQGTRLTVV.

The J gene is TRBJ2-5, the V gene TRBV19, with 10 bases aligning to TRBD1. Trimming cost V 2 bases and J 0 bases; bases outside gene matches: 3. Germline V CDR1 and CDR2: LNHDA, SQIVND (reference sequence). This CDR3 region has 16 residues. CDR3 nucleotides: TGTGCCAGTAGTATAAAGACAGGGGGCGACCAAGAGACCCAGTACTTC. It codes for CASSIKTGGDQETQYF. Using reference TRBV19 and TRBJ2-5 for the parts outside the CDR3, the full variable domain is DGGITQSPKYLFRKEGQNVTLSCEQNLNHDAMYWYRQDPGQGLRLIYYSQIVNDFQKGDIAEGYSVSREKKESFPLTVTSAQKNPTAFYLCASSIKTGGDQETQYFGPGTRLLVL.

V usage is TRBV5-8 and J usage is TRBJ1-3; D ambiguous. The V gene's germline CDR1 is SGHTS and CDR2 YDEGEE. Trimming pared 4 bases from V and 4 bases from J, leaving 6 bases between. The CDR3 is made up of 12 amino acids. CDR3 region: CASSRGGNTIYF. The CDR3 DNA reads TGTGCCAGCAGCCGGGGAGGAAACACCATATATTTT.